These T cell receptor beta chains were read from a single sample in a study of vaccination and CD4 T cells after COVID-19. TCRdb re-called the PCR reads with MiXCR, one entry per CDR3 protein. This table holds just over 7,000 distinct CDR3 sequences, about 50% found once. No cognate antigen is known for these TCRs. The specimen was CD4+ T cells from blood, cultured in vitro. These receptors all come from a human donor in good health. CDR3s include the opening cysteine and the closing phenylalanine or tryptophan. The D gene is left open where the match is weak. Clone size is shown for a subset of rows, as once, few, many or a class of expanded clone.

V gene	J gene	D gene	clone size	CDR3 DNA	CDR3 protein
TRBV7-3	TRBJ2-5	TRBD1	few	TGTGCCAGCGCCTTCCCCTCGGGACAGGGCCAAGAGACCCAGTACTTC	CASAFPSGQGQETQYF
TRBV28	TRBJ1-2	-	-	TGTGCCAGCAGTCGCCCTAAGGATGGCTACACCTTC	CASSRPKDGYTF
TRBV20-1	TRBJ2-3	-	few	TGCAGTGCTAGAGACTGGGCCTGGACGGGCGGAGATACGCAGTATTTT	CSARDWAWTGGDTQYF
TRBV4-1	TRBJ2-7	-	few	TGCGCCAGCAGCCATAGCCAAGGCTACGAGCAGTACTTC	CASSHSQGYEQYF
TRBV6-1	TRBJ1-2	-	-	TGTGCCAGCAGTCAGTACACAGGGAGTCCCGACTATGGCTACACCTTC	CASSQYTGSPDYGYTF
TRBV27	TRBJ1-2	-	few	TGTGCCAGCAGTTCGTCACTAGTTTATGGCTACACCTTC	CASSSSLVYGYTF
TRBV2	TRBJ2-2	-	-	TGTGCCAGCAGTGACCGCGGGGAGCTGTTTTTT	CASSDRGELFF
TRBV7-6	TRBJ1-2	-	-	TGTGCCGCCACGGCGGGGGACGGTAAAGGCTACACCTTC	CAATAGDGKGYTF
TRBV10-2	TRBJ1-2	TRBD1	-	TGCGCCAGCATGAAACAGGGGGCGTTCCACTACACCTTC	CASMKQGAFHYTF
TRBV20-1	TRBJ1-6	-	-	TGCAGTGCTAGCCGTGGGCCACAGGGCCCTTATTCACCCCTCCACTTT	CSASRGPQGPYSPLHF
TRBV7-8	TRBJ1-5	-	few	TGTGCCAGCAGCTTAGAACAGGTTCAGCCCCAGCATTTT	CASSLEQVQPQHF
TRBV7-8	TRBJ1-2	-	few	TGTGCCAGCAGCTTGATTTCCCAAGGTGGCTACACCTTC	CASSLISQGGYTF
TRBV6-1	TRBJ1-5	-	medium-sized	TGTGCCAGCCGGGAAACCGGGGCAGTGAATCAGCCCCAGCATTTT	CASRETGAVNQPQHF
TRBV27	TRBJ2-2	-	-	TGTGCCAGCAGCCTTCAGACAGGCACCGGGGAGCTGTTTTTT	CASSLQTGTGELFF
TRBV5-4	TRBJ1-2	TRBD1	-	TGTGCCAGCAGCTTGGGGTTGGGACAGACTAACTATGGCTACACCTTC	CASSLGLGQTNYGYTF
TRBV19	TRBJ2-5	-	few	TGTGCCAGTAGTATACGCTTGGCGGGGCGTAGGGAGACCCAGTACTTC	CASSIRLAGRRETQYF
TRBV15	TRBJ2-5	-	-	TGTGCCACCAGCAGATTCAGAGCGTACACAGGTTTGATAGGGGAGACCCAGTACTTC	CATSRFRAYTGLIGETQYF
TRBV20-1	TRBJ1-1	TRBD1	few	TGCAGTGCTAAAACAGGGGCGATGAACACTGAAGCTTTCTTT	CSAKTGAMNTEAFF
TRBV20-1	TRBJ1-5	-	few	TGCAGTGCTAGAGTTGGGTCCTCGAATCAGCCCCAGCATTTT	CSARVGSSNQPQHF
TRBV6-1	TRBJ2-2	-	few	TGTGCCAGCAGGGGGACTTTAACCGGGGAGCTGTTTTTT	CASRGTLTGELFF
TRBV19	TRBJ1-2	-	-	TGTGCCAGTAGTATGGGGCTGGGGAATGTCGGCTATGGCTACACCTTC	CASSMGLGNVGYGYTF
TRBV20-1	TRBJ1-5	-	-	TGCAGCTACCGGGCCCCCACGTCCATGACCCAGCATTTT	CSYRAPTSMTQHF
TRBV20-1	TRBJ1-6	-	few	TGCAGTGCTGGGGGACATATTAGCCCACCCCTCCACTTT	CSAGGHISPPLHF
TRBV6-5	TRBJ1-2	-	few	TGTGCCAGCAGTTACTTCGGGGCAGAGCCCACCTTC	CASSYFGAEPTF
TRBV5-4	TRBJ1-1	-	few	TGTGCCAGCAGCCGAGGGACCGGGGGTGGCACTGAAGCTTTCTTT	CASSRGTGGGTEAFF
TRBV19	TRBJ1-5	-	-	TGTGCCAGTATCATACGGGACGGCCGTCAGCCCCAGCATTTT	CASIIRDGRQPQHF